Listed here is a single TCR beta chain. Its antigen remains unknown. These data originate in a study of cytomegalovirus exposure and HLA in healthy donors. Study-wide results and caveats: In an earlier analysis, most TCR beta V segments were productive about 87% or about 30% of the time. There were some 150 TCR beta chains listed as cytomegalovirus-associated. Most of the CMV-associated TCR beta chains (in a later analysis) appeared to be HLA-restricted.

Primers: 60 Vbeta forward and 13 Jbeta reverse. Per the original methods: A later analysis tallied approximately 87 million unique TCR beta chains, approximately 10 million of them shared. Libraries were prepared by immunoSEQ multiplex PCR; TCRdb keeps only in-frame clonotypes and omits some of them. The DNA was the basis for D and trimming; V, J and clone size are from that table. The sample comprises around 140,000 clones, approximately 82% of which are singletons, and 1.5% to 2.5% rests with the top ten. V lost 2 bases to trimming and J lost 7 bases, with 15 bases between them. In germline, CDR1 is KGHSH, CDR2 LQKENI. There are 15 residues in the CDR3.

This TCR was recovered from a woman aged 40 to 50 in good health and CMV-seronegative. The sequenced material came from PBMCs. The chain joins TRBV18 to TRBJ2-1; maybe TRBD1 (6 bases). The CDR3 DNA sequence: TGTGCCAGCTCACCAGCCAGCCAGAGGGGGAATGAGCAGTTCTTC. Amino acid sequence: CASSPASQRGNEQFF.